This T cell receptor (beta chain) was profiled in a study of blood T cell repertoires in COVID-19 (dated by TCRdb to 2018 to 2021). About the study as a whole: Samples from collaborators originated in the United States, Italy and Spain and spanned both the acute and convalescent phases of COVID-19. Sample metadata almost always included a de-identified subject ID, COVID-19 status, age in years and sex. The material from the prospective study consisted of cDNA or gDNA derived from T cells, B-cell-depleted T cells, or PBMCs. The samples were drawn from two sources: the first 160 participants of the ongoing ImmuneRACE study, and 950 to 1,500 subjects contributed by 6 global collaborators. The repertoires were made available in a free public database intended to serve as a resource for research on the immune response to SARS-CoV-2. Where available, HLA class I and class II types were taken from metadata supplied by the sample provider and were not determined by assay-based typing. Subjects who had been exposed to COVID-19, were actively infected with it, or had recovered from it provided the deeply sampled blood TCRbeta repertoires that made up the dataset. Points the paper makes about the study in general: The amount of clinical and demographic metadata varied by source and participant and was provided uncurated.

TCRbeta CDR3 regions were amplified from genomic DNA using the immunoSEQ Assay, a bias-controlled multiplex PCR. Per the source publication's procedure: The number of nucleated cells in each sample was estimated from the amplification of reference gene primers within the assay. To quantify the absolute abundance of each unique TCRbeta CDR3 rearrangement, sequence reads were collapsed and filtered. For each sample, productive Simpson clonality was calculated by taking the square root of Simpson's diversity index across productive rearrangements. Entries here come from immuneACCESS through TCRdb and include only in-frame sequences with V and J called. Some clones fail to appear in such tables; in the studies checked, an unresolved V gene covers under half of the shortfall, and the cause of the remainder is unknown. V and J calls and clone size come straight from that table; D and trimming were deduced from the DNA. The sample profile shows under 200,000 clones; approximately 80% of them were found once. Approximately 3% of the sample lies in the top ten.

According to the germline V gene (reference sequence), CDR1 reads SEHNR and CDR2 reads FQNEAQ. Including cysteine and phenylalanine, the CDR3 has 13 amino acids. The read is trimmed to its CDR3 DNA, 39 bases read in frame from base 1. V is shortened by 5 bases, J by 1 base, and the region joining them spans 8 bases. In the prospective study, participants were about 18 to 100 years old, resided in about two dozen geographic areas of the United States, and were enrolled through a virtual design. In the prospective study, participants were assigned to cohorts based on the clinical history participants reported in a screening survey and a study questionnaire. Recovered participants in ImmuneRACE Cohort 3 were defined by two consecutive negative NP/OP PCR tests, clearance by a healthcare professional, or resolution of symptoms. In the prospective study, whole blood, serum and a nasopharyngeal or oropharyngeal swab were collected from each participant by mobile phlebotomists. Over a roughly two-month period, participants in the prospective study had the option of providing additional blood draws and questionnaires. Before DNA extraction, blood samples from the prospective study were shipped at room temperature or frozen.

This clone was observed a single time. Its antigen target is currently unknown. Within one base of it there is no much larger clone, and no base qualities were kept. The TCR originated in a woman between 55 and 75 years old who had recovered from COVID-19. The sequence joins TRBV7-9 to TRBJ1-1; a weak D assignment points to TRBD1 (6 bases agree). The sequenced sample consisted of PBMCs or T cells enriched from blood (not recorded which). The bases read TGTGCCAGCAGCAAGGACAGGAACACTGAAGCTTTCTTT. Its translation is CASSKDRNTEAFF.